The rows below give T cell receptor beta chains drawn from one sample of a study of control samples from healthy donors and cancer patients. Sequencing used immunoSEQ multiplex PCR; TCRdb keeps in-frame clones, though not all of them. Among approximately 120,000 clones, about 90% were seen once, and the ten largest hold around 1.7%. Sequences were obtained from blood. These receptors all come from a young man in good health. Both conserved end residues are part of each CDR3. A D gene is named only where the DNA matches it firmly. Some rows have no size entry. The others give once, few or many, or a class for an expanded clone.

TRBV27	.	.	TRBJ1-3	TGTGCCAGCAGTTTCTGGGGGCCCCCCTCTGGAAACACCATATATTTT	CASSFWGPPSGNTIYF
TRBV10-3	.	.	TRBJ1-1	TGTGCCATCAGTGATTATCGGCAGGGTTGGAGGACTGAAGCTTTCTTT	CAISDYRQGWRTEAFF
TRBV6-6	TRBD2	.	TRBJ2-1	TGTGCCAGCAGTTACAGCGGACTAGCGACCGATGAGCAGTTCTTC	CASSYSGLATDEQFF
TRBV5-4	TRBD2	once	TRBJ2-1	TGTGCCAGCAGCTTGGAGGCGGGCGGGAGTACGCAGTTCTTC	CASSLEAGGSTQFF
TRBV5-1	.	.	TRBJ2-7	TGCGCCAGCAGCTTCATTTCGGGGGTCGCCTACGAGCAGTACTTC	CASSFISGVAYEQYF
TRBV7-2	TRBD1	.	TRBJ2-7	TGTGCCAGCAGCTTATACGCAGGGGGCGCGGAGTCCTACGAGCAGTACTTC	CASSLYAGGAESYEQYF
TRBV4-1	.	.	TRBJ1-1	TGCGCCAGCAGCCAAGATTTGACTCCTCGGGATAAATACACTGAAGCTTTCTTT	CASSQDLTPRDKYTEAFF
TRBV19	.	.	TRBJ1-2	TGTGCCAGTAGTATCCTCTCCGCGGGCTCCTCGTATGGCTACACCTTC	CASSILSAGSSYGYTF
TRBV5-6	.	few	TRBJ1-5	TGTGCCAGCAGCTTTGGGGCAGACAATCAGCCCCAGCATTTT	CASSFGADNQPQHF
TRBV9	TRBD2	once	TRBJ2-5	TGTGCCAGCAGCACCCGCCTAGCCGGGACTAGCGGGAGGGGGCAAGAGACCCAGTACTTC	CASSTRLAGTSGRGQETQYF
TRBV28	TRBD1	.	TRBJ1-4	TGTGCCGGAAGGACAGGGCGAGATGAAAAACTGTTTTTT	CAGRTGRDEKLFF
TRBV6-5	.	.	TRBJ1-5	TGTGCCAGCAGTTATGGGACCCCGGGGCAGGGGCAGCCCCAGCATTTT	CASSYGTPGQGQPQHF
TRBV4-3	.	few	TRBJ2-5	TGCGCCAGCAGCTACGGTTATGGTAGACAAGAGACCCAGTACTTC	CASSYGYGRQETQYF
TRBV7-3	TRBD1	.	TRBJ2-1	TGTGCCAGCAGCCCCGGGACAGTAATCTACAATGAGCAGTTCTTC	CASSPGTVIYNEQFF
TRBV19	TRBD2	.	TRBJ2-3	TGTGCCAGTAGTATTTGGCTAGCGGGCACAGATACGCAGTATTTT	CASSIWLAGTDTQYF
TRBV7-7	.	.	TRBJ2-5	TGTGCTAGCAGCCTGAAGGGGCAGGGGGAGACCCAGTACTTC	CASSLKGQGETQYF
TRBV6-5	TRBD2	.	TRBJ2-5	TGTGCCAGCAGAACTAGCGTCGAGACCCAGTACTTC	CASRTSVETQYF
TRBV21-1	.	.	TRBJ1-2	TGTGCCAGCAGCAAAGGGTGGCGGCAGGGATTTAACTATGGCTACACCTTC	CASSKGWRQGFNYGYTF
TRBV27	.	.	TRBJ1-2	TGTGCCAGCAGTGCCGTTTACAGGGACTCTGGCTACACCTTC	CASSAVYRDSGYTF
TRBV28	TRBD1	.	TRBJ2-1	TGTGCCAGCAGTCCCCGGACAGGGAAAGAATACAATGAGCAGTTCTTC	CASSPRTGKEYNEQFF
TRBV19	.	.	TRBJ1-5	TGTGCCAGTAAACAGGGCGCCCAGCCCCAGCATTTT	CASKQGAQPQHF
TRBV14	.	.	TRBJ2-1	TGTGCCAGCAGCCAAGTCTCCGCCGGTGCCCAGAGCTCCTACAATGAGCAGTTCTTC	CASSQVSAGAQSSYNEQFF
TRBV6-5	.	.	TRBJ2-1	TGTGCCAGCAGTCTCTTAGCGGCTTATTCCAATGAGCAGTTCTTC	CASSLLAAYSNEQFF
TRBV6-2/TRBV6-3	.	.	TRBJ1-1	TGTGCCAGCAGTAAGGACTATCTCGTCGCCACTGAAGCTTTCTTT	CASSKDYLVATEAFF
TRBV5-1	TRBD2	.	TRBJ2-7	TGCGCCAGCAGCCTCGGGACTGGACTAGCGGGAGGATCCGCCTACGAGCAGTACTTC	CASSLGTGLAGGSAYEQYF
TRBV7-9	.	.	TRBJ2-3	TGTGCCAGCGCCTCCCCCGGGACTGCTACGCAGTATTTT	CASASPGTATQYF
TRBV23-1	.	.	TRBJ1-1	TGCGCCAGCAGGAGGGGGGGCAGGGAGAACACTGAAGCTTTCTTT	CASRRGGRENTEAFF
TRBV28	.	once	TRBJ1-3	TGTGCCAGCAGTCCGGACAGTTCTGGAAACACCATATATTTT	CASSPDSSGNTIYF
TRBV10-3	TRBD1	.	TRBJ1-2	TGTGCCATCGGGACAGGGGGGGTCTATGGCTACACCTTC	CAIGTGGVYGYTF
TRBV19	.	.	TRBJ2-1	TGTGCCAGTAGGCCACCCGACCGCAATGAGCAGTTCTTC	CASRPPDRNEQFF
TRBV18	.	.	TRBJ2-3	TGTGCCAGCTCACAGGACCTCACAGATACGCAGTATTTT	CASSQDLTDTQYF
TRBV19	.	.	TRBJ2-3	TGTGCCAGTAGTAAAGGGGGAGTGGGATCGAGGACAGATACGCAGTATTTT	CASSKGGVGSRTDTQYF
TRBV28	.	.	TRBJ2-5	TGTGCCAGCAATTTTGGCATTTCCAGGGTTGAGACCCAGTACTTC	CASNFGISRVETQYF
TRBV14	.	.	TRBJ2-1	TGTGCCAGCAGCCAAGAATTTGGATTCAGCTCCTACAATGAGCAGTTCTTC	CASSQEFGFSSYNEQFF
TRBV25-1	.	.	TRBJ1-2	TGTGCCAGCAGTGAATCTGGGGGGAACTATGGCTACACCTTC	CASSESGGNYGYTF
TRBV19	TRBD1	.	TRBJ1-1	TGTGCCAGTAGGCACCCGGGACAGGGCCAAGGCACTGAAGCTTTCTTT	CASRHPGQGQGTEAFF
TRBV19	TRBD1	.	TRBJ1-1	TGTGCCAGTAGTATAGGAACAGGGGCTGAAGCTTTCTTT	CASSIGTGAEAFF
TRBV12-3/TRBV12-4	.	.	TRBJ1-2	TGTGCCAGCAGCCCCCCCGGGGTGTATGGCTACACCTTC	CASSPPGVYGYTF
TRBV4-1	.	few	TRBJ2-3	TGCGCCAGCAGCCAAGATCTGACTACAGATACGCAGTATTTT	CASSQDLTTDTQYF
TRBV18	TRBD2	.	TRBJ2-1	TGTGCCAGCTCACCAAGGGCGGGGGATGAGCAGTTCTTC	CASSPRAGDEQFF
TRBV7-2	TRBD2	.	TRBJ2-1	TGTGCCAGCAGCTGGACTAGCGGGAGAAGGGGCGAGCAGTTCTTC	CASSWTSGRRGEQFF
TRBV7-8	.	.	TRBJ1-5	TGTGCCAGCAGCTTTTCGAGCGGACCCGGCGGTATAATGGGCAATCAGCCCCAGCATTTT	CASSFSSGPGGIMGNQPQHF
TRBV30	.	.	TRBJ1-2	TGTGCCTGGAGTCCGGACCTCTATGGCTACACCTTC	CAWSPDLYGYTF
TRBV7-3	.	.	TRBJ2-1	TGTGCCAGCAGCTTAACGGGACCACACAATGAGCAGTTCTTC	CASSLTGPHNEQFF
TRBV9	TRBD2	once	TRBJ2-2	TGTGCCAGCAGCGCTACTCTAGCGGGCCTCACCGGGGAGCTGTTTTTT	CASSATLAGLTGELFF
TRBV24-1	TRBD1	.	TRBJ2-7	TGTGCCACCAGTCAGGGGGCTTACGAGCAGTACTTC	CATSQGAYEQYF
TRBV7-6	.	.	TRBJ2-3	TGTGCCAGCAGCCCAGACTGGGACACGGATTTGACAGATACGCAGTATTTT	CASSPDWDTDLTDTQYF